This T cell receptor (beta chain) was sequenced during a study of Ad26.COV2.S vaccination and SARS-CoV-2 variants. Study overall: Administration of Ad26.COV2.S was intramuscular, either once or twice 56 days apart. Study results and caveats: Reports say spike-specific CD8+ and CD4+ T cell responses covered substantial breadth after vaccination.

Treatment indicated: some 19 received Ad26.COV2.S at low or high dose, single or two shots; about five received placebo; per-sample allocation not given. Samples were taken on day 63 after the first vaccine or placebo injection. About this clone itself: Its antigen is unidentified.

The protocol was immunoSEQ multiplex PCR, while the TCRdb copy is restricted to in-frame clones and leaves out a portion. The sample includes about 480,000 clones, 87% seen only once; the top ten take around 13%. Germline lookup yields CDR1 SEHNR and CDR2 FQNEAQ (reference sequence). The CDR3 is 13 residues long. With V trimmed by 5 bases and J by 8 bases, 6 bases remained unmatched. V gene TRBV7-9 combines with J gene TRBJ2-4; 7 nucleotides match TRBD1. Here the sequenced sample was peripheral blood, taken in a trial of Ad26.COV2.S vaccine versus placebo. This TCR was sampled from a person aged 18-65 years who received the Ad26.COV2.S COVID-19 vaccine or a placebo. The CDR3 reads CASSAIDRDIQYF. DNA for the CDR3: TGTGCCAGCAGCGCCATCGACAGGGACATTCAGTACTTC.